Detailed here is one TCR beta chain. The data belong to a study of cytomegalovirus exposure and HLA in healthy donors. Germline CDR1 and CDR2: SGHNT and YENEEA. Trimming pared 5 bases from V and 0 bases from J, leaving 10 bases between. The CDR3 contains 14 residues. Vbeta (60) and Jbeta (13) primers were used in the PCR. The assay was immunoSEQ multiplex PCR, and TCRdb's table has in-frame clones only and misses some. This table holds some 190,000 clones, around 80% found once. The V call is TRBV11-3, the J call TRBJ1-1; D unclear. The sample comprised PBMCs. The receptor was derived from a man between 40 and 49 years old in good health and CMV-seronegative. CDR3 residues: CASSITHMNTEAFF. CDR3 DNA: TGTGCCAGCAGCATTACACACATGAACACTGAAGCTTTCTTT. Based on the CDR3 plus reference TRBV11-3 and TRBJ1-1, the full variable domain is EAGVVQSPRYKIIEKKQPVAFWCNPISGHNTLYWYLQNLGQGPELLIRYENEEAVDDSQLPKDRFSAERLKGVDSTLKIQPAELGDSAVYLCASSITHMNTEAFFGQGTRLTVV.